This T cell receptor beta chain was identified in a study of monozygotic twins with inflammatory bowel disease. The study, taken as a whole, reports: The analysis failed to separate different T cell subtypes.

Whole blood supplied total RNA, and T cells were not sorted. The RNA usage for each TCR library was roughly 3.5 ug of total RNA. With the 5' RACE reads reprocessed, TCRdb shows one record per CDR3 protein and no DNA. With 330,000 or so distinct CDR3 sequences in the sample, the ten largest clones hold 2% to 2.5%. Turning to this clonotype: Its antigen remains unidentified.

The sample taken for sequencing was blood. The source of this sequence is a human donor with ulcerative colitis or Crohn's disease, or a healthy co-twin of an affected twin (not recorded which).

The CDR3 here is CASSLGGTAGYEQYF. V usage is TRBV5-1 and J usage is TRBJ2-7; without DNA, the TCRdb call of TRBD1 cannot be checked. CDR1 and CDR2 from the germline V gene are SGHRS and YFSETQ. The CDR3 is made up of 15 amino acids. Drawing the rest from reference TRBV5-1 and TRBJ2-7, the complete variable domain is KAGVTQTPRYLIKTRGQQVTLSCSPISGHRSVSWYQQTPGQGLQFLFEYFSETQRNKGNFPGRFSGRQFSNSRSEMNVSTLELGDSALYLCASSLGGTAGYEQYFGPGTRLTVT.